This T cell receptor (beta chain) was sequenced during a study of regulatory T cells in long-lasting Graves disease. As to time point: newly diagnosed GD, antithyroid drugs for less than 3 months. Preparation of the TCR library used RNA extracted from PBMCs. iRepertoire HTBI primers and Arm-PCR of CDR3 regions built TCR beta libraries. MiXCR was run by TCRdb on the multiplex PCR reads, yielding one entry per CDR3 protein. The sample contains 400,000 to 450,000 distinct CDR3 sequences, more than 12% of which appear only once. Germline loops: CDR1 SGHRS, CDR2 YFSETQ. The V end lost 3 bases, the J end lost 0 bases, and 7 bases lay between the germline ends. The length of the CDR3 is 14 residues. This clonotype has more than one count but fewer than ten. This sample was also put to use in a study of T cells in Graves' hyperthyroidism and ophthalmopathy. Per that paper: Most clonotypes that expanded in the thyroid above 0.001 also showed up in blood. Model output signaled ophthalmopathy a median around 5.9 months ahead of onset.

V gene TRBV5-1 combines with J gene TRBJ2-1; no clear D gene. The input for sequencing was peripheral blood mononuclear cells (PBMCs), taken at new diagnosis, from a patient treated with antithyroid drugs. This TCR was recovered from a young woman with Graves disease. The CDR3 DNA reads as TGCGCCAGCAGCTGGGATACCTCCTACAATGAGCAGTTCTTC. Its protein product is CASSWDTSYNEQFF. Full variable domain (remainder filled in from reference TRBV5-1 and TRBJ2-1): KAGVTQTPRYLIKTRGQQVTLSCSPISGHRSVSWYQQTPGQGLQFLFEYFSETQRNKGNFPGRFSGRQFSNSRSEMNVSTLELGDSALYLCASSWDTSYNEQFFGPGTRLTVL.